This entry is about one TCR beta chain. The antigen is not known. While unrecorded immune exposures were likely, the donors were nominally healthy when sampled. In germline, CDR1 is GTSNPN, CDR2 SVGIG (reference sequence). The trim removed 3 bases at V and 4 bases at J, leaving 2 bases unmatched. There are 13 residues in the CDR3. The data were taken from a study of cytomegalovirus exposure and HLA in healthy donors. Regarding the study as a whole: TCR beta chain V- and J-gene trimming was linked, in a later analysis, to a missense variant in DCLRE1C. The analysis excluded some indistinguishable V segments, including TRBV6-2 and TRBV6-3. The authors later found most CMV-associated TCR beta chains appeared HLA-restricted.

It was with 60 Vbeta and 13 Jbeta primers that the PCR ran. The table came from immunoSEQ multiplex PCR; TCRdb's copy has only in-frame clones and leaves some out. The data contain 130,000 or so clones, 75% to 80% of them singletons. The genes are TRBV30 and TRBJ2-2, with 7 positions matching TRBD1. Sequencing used PBMCs. The clonotype was recovered from a male donor in good health and CMV-seronegative. The chain's CDR3 is CAWSRDSTGELFF. CDR3 DNA sequence: TGTGCCTGGAGCCGGGACAGCACCGGGGAGCTGTTTTTT. Looking up the rest from reference TRBV30 and TRBJ2-2 gives the full variable domain: SQTIHQWPATLVQPVGSPLSLECTVEGTSNPNLYWYRQAAGRGLQLLFYSVGIGQISSEVPQNLSASRPQDRQFILSSKKLLLSDSGFYLCAWSRDSTGELFFGEGSRLTVL.